Following are 18 T cell receptor beta chains from one sample sequenced in a study of shared clonotypes between healthy human individuals. Libraries were prepared by immunoSEQ multiplex PCR; TCRdb keeps only in-frame clonotypes and omits some of them. The table has 150,000 to 200,000 clones, around 63% seen once; the top ten hold 10%. The specimen was memory CD4+ T cells sorted from blood. Subset in this sample: CD45RA-negative fraction. The receptors here all came from a young man in good health.

The chain joins TRBV5-1 to TRBJ2-5, with a weak D call TRBD1 (6 bases). V lost 4 bases and J lost 5, with 12 bases in between. The CDR3 has 13 amino acids. Per germline, CDR1 SGHRS and CDR2 YFSETQ. CDR3 loop: CASSMQGWETQYF. The CDR3 DNA reads as TGCGCCAGCAGCATGCAGGGGTGGGAGACCCAGTACTTC.

The chain joins TRBV7-8 to TRBJ2-2, with 8 bases aligning to TRBD2. V lost 1 base and J lost 0; bases outside the gene matches: 4. Germline V gene lookup returns CDR1 SGHVS and CDR2 FQNEAQ. The CDR3 is made up of 17 amino acids. The CDR3 reads CASSLVGSGTNTGELFF. The CDR3 DNA reads TGTGCCAGCAGCTTAGTTGGTAGCGGGACGAACACCGGGGAGCTGTTTTTT.

This rearrangement joins TRBV13 to TRBJ2-7, with a tentative D call TRBD2 (6 bases). V shed 2 bases and J shed 7 bases, with 12 bases lying between them. This CDR3 is 13 amino acids long. CDR1 is PRHDT and CDR2 is FYEKMQ in the germline V gene (reference sequence). The CDR3 DNA follows: TGTGCCAGCAGCTTAATGGGGAGGTGGGAGCAGTACTTC. Amino acid sequence: CASSLMGRWEQYF.

This clone was seen a handful of times. J is TRBJ2-5 and V is TRBV7-2; 11 bases are a match to TRBD2. The V gene's germline CDR1 is SGHTA and CDR2 FQGNSA. The junction had 3 bases not matched to a gene; V was cut back by 3 bases and J by 0 bases. The CDR3 runs 16 residues. For the CDR3, the DNA is TGTGCCAGCAGCTTGACTAGCGGGGAGTACCAAGAGACCCAGTACTTC. It is translated as CASSLTSGEYQETQYF.

The gene calls are TRBV7-2 and TRBJ2-5; D is perhaps TRBD1 or TRBD2 (5 bases each). Looked up from germline, CDR1 is SGHTA and CDR2 is FQGNSA. This CDR3 has 15 amino acids. V lost 5 bases and J 2 bases, leaving 15 bases between the germline ends. As DNA, the CDR3 is TGTGCCAGCAGCCTTCGTCCGGGACCACAAGAGACCCAGTACTTC. Residues: CASSLRPGPQETQYF. Full variable domain (missing parts from reference TRBV7-2 and TRBJ2-5): GAGVSQSPSNKVTEKGKDVELRCDPISGHTALYWYRQSLGQGLEFLIYFQGNSAPDKSGLPSDRFSAERTGGSVSTLTIQRTQQEDSAVYLCASSLRPGPQETQYFGPGTRLLVL.

The chain links TRBV7-2 to TRBJ2-7; D not certain. Trimming took off 2 bases at V and 4 bases at J, with 12 bases between the two ends. Germline lookup yields CDR1 SGHTA and CDR2 FQGNSA. The CDR3 spans 14 residues. The CDR3 reads CASSLFGLGYEQYF. CDR3 nucleotide sequence: TGTGCCAGCAGCTTATTTGGGCTCGGGTACGAGCAGTACTTC.

The rearrangement joins TRBV7-2 to TRBJ1-2; 9 bases line up with TRBD1. Trimming cost V 3 bases and J 7 bases; bases outside gene matches: 9. The germline gives CDR1 SGHTA, CDR2 FQGNSA. The CDR3 spans 15 residues. CDR3 sequence reads: CASSLWTGDGSGYTF. In DNA, the CDR3 is TGTGCCAGCAGCTTGTGGACAGGGGATGGTAGTGGCTACACCTTC.

The chain uses TRBV6-6 and TRBJ2-7; 10 nucleotides line up with TRBD1. The CDR3 totals 14 residues. The junction had 6 bases not matched to a gene; V was cut back by 4 bases and J by 6 bases. Germline V gives CDR1 MNHNY, CDR2 SVGAGI (reference sequence). The CDR3: CASSSPGQGSEQYF. CDR3 in DNA: TGTGCCAGCAGTTCTCCGGGACAGGGGAGCGAGCAGTACTTC.

The genes are TRBV7-2 and TRBJ2-5; possibly TRBD1 or TRBD2 for D (6 bases each). Trimming removed 5 bases at V and 9 bases at J, with 16 bases between. Germline CDR1 reads SGHTA; CDR2 reads FQGNSA. The length of the CDR3 is 13 residues. CDR3 region: CASSTRGGQSQYF. CDR3 bases: TGTGCCAGCAGCACCCGAGGGGGGCAGTCCCAGTACTTC.

There are a few counts of this clone. The rearrangement joins TRBV7-2 to TRBJ1-2; a possible D gene is TRBD1 (5 bases). The germline V and J ends were trimmed by 1 base and 4 bases, with 13 bases remaining between them. CDR1 and CDR2 (germline): SGHTA, FQGNSA. CDR3 length: 15 residues. The DNA of the CDR3 is TGTGCCAGCAGCTTAGACCCCTGGGGGGGCTATGGCTACACCTTC. Translation: CASSLDPWGGYGYTF.

The gene calls are TRBV7-9 and TRBJ2-7, with 13 nucleotides matching TRBD2. J was trimmed by 6 bases and V by 4 bases; bases with no gene match: 9. This CDR3 is 16 amino acids long. The germline gives CDR1 SEHNR, CDR2 FQNEAQ (reference sequence). CDR3 amino acids: CASSSTRLAGGLEQYF. The CDR3 DNA reads TGTGCCAGCAGCTCAACAAGACTAGCGGGAGGACTCGAGCAGTACTTC.

The J gene is TRBJ2-1, the V gene TRBV11-2; 9 nucleotides line up with TRBD2. V was pared by 2 bases and J by 8 bases, with 7 bases of the junction left unmatched. CDR3 length equals 15 residues. The germline gives CDR1 SGHAT, CDR2 FQNNGV. The CDR3 reads CASSLQAGGPDEQFF. The CDR3 DNA reads TGTGCCAGCAGCTTACAGGCGGGAGGGCCCGATGAGCAGTTCTTC.

CDR3 nucleotide sequence: TGTGCCAGCAGTTTAGCGAAGAGGCATAGCAATCAGCCCCAGCATTTT. It yields the protein CASSLAKRHSNQPQHF. The chain has TRBV28 and TRBJ1-5; D is uncertain. Per the germline V gene, CDR1 is MDHEN and CDR2 is SYDVKM. Trimming stripped 2 bases from V and 0 bases from J, with 11 bases between. This CDR3 region has 16 residues.

CDR3 in amino acids: CASSVSLMPQHF. The CDR3 DNA reads as TGCGCCAGCAGTGTGAGTTTGATGCCCCAGCATTTT. V is TRBV10-2 and J is TRBJ1-5; D ambiguous. Per germline, CDR1 WSHSY and CDR2 SAAADI. The CDR3 is 12 residues long. Trimming took 4 bases from V and 9 from J, leaving 10 bases between them.

The chain joins TRBV7-9 to TRBJ2-5; no definite D call. Looked up from germline, CDR1 is SEHNR and CDR2 is FQNEAQ (reference sequence). The CDR3 consists of 14 residues. Trimming took off 5 bases at V and 1 base at J, with 11 bases between the two ends. The CDR3 DNA reads TGTGCCAGCAGCCTAAGGGAATTCCAAGAGACCCAGTACTTC. It yields the protein CASSLREFQETQYF.

The V gene is TRBV7-2, the J gene TRBJ2-5; 8 bases line up with TRBD1. The CDR3 is 15 amino acids. Germline V CDR1 and CDR2: SGHTA, FQGNSA. V was clipped by 5 bases and J by 5 bases; unmatched bases: 10. The CDR3 reads CASSDRGRSEETQYF. The CDR3 coding sequence is TGTGCCAGCAGCGACAGGGGTCGCAGCGAGGAGACCCAGTACTTC.

This clone occurred a few times. The chain has TRBV5-4 and TRBJ2-3; possibly TRBD1 or TRBD2 for D (6 bases each). CDR1 is SGHNT, CDR2 YYREEE, per germline (reference sequence). The CDR3 runs 14 residues. Trimming stripped 7 bases from V and 5 bases from J, with 17 bases between. The CDR3 DNA is TGTGCCAGCCACAAAGGGGGGCTCCAAGATACGCAGTATTTT. Residues: CASHKGGLQDTQYF.

This clone appeared a single time. The V call is TRBV4-3, the J call TRBJ2-7; TRBD2 aligns across 8 bases. This CDR3 contains 15 residues. Germline CDR1 and CDR2: LGHNA and YSLEER. The ends lost 5 bases at V and 3 bases at J; junction bases unmatched: 9. The CDR3 spells CASSALPGGHYEQYF. CDR3 coding DNA: TGCGCCAGCAGCGCCCTTCCGGGAGGGCACTACGAGCAGTACTTC.